The rows below give T cell receptor beta chains drawn from one sample of a study of OX40 agonist ivuxolimab in advanced cancers. Assay used: immunoSEQ multiplex PCR; TCRdb lists only in-frame clones, some missing. Among 71,000 or so clones, 86% were seen once, and the ten largest hold approximately 0.99%. Sequences were derived from CD4+ or CD8+ T cells sorted from blood, sampled in a trial of the OX40 agonist ivuxolimab. The source of these receptors is an adult with an advanced solid tumor such as melanoma, head and neck, liver or kidney cancer. The CDR3 runs from the conserved cysteine through the conserved F or W. A D gene is named only where the DNA matches it firmly. Clone sizes are given selectively: once, few, many, or a class where the clone is expanded.

D gene: .
V gene: TRBV28
J gene: TRBJ2-1
clone size: .
CDR3 DNA: TGTGCCAGCAGTCCACCCGGGAAGGCTCCGTACAATGAGCAGTTCTTC
CDR3 protein: CASSPPGKAPYNEQFF

D gene: .
V gene: TRBV7-9
J gene: TRBJ1-2
clone size: .
CDR3 DNA: TGTGCCAGCAGCCAGACAGCTAACTATGGCTACACCTTC
CDR3 protein: CASSQTANYGYTF

D gene: TRBD2
V gene: TRBV27
J gene: TRBJ2-3
clone size: .
CDR3 DNA: TGTGCCAGCCGAGCCGGGACTAGCGGGAGCAACACGCAGTATTTT
CDR3 protein: CASRAGTSGSNTQYF

D gene: TRBD2
V gene: TRBV19
J gene: TRBJ2-2
clone size: .
CDR3 DNA: TGTGCCAGTAGTCGCCGGACTAGCGGGAGAAGTATAGGTACCGGGGAGCTGTTTTTT
CDR3 protein: CASSRRTSGRSIGTGELFF

D gene: TRBD2
V gene: TRBV7-8
J gene: TRBJ2-1
clone size: few
CDR3 DNA: TGTGCCAGCAGCCAGACTAGCGGGAACGGCAATGAGCAGTTCTTC
CDR3 protein: CASSQTSGNGNEQFF

D gene: .
V gene: TRBV27
J gene: TRBJ2-1
clone size: .
CDR3 DNA: TGTGCCAGCAGTTTAGTGGATAGGAGGGGCAATGAGCAGTTCTTC
CDR3 protein: CASSLVDRRGNEQFF

D gene: .
V gene: TRBV28
J gene: TRBJ1-1
clone size: .
CDR3 DNA: TGTGCCAGCAGTTTAGCGACAGGGAACACTGAAGCTTTCTTT
CDR3 protein: CASSLATGNTEAFF

D gene: TRBD2
V gene: TRBV7-2
J gene: TRBJ2-7
clone size: .
CDR3 DNA: TGTGCCAGCAGCTCGCAGGGAGGCGGGACTAGCGGGAGGGCCTACGAGCAGTACTTC
CDR3 protein: CASSSQGGGTSGRAYEQYF

D gene: .
V gene: TRBV5-5
J gene: TRBJ2-7
clone size: .
CDR3 DNA: TGTGCCAGCAGCTCGGGACGGAGGACCTACGAGCAGTACTTC
CDR3 protein: CASSSGRRTYEQYF

D gene: TRBD2
V gene: TRBV27
J gene: TRBJ2-7
clone size: once
CDR3 DNA: TGTGCCAGCAGGCTAGCGGGAAGCTCCTACGAGCAGTACTTC
CDR3 protein: CASRLAGSSYEQYF

D gene: TRBD2
V gene: TRBV25-1
J gene: TRBJ2-1
clone size: .
CDR3 DNA: TGTGCCAGCCAACGGACTAGCGGGAGTAATGAGCAGTTCTTC
CDR3 protein: CASQRTSGSNEQFF

D gene: TRBD2
V gene: TRBV10-3
J gene: TRBJ2-3
clone size: .
CDR3 DNA: TGTGCCATCAGTGAGCAGCGGGGGGCAGATACGCAGTATTTT
CDR3 protein: CAISEQRGADTQYF

D gene: TRBD2
V gene: TRBV7-3
J gene: TRBJ2-5
clone size: .
CDR3 DNA: TGTGCCAGCAGCATCCTTAGCGGGAGGGGAGAGACCCAGTACTTC
CDR3 protein: CASSILSGRGETQYF

D gene: .
V gene: TRBV9
J gene: TRBJ2-3
clone size: .
CDR3 DNA: TGTGCCAGCAGCGTAGGGACTACCCGCACAGATACGCAGTATTTT
CDR3 protein: CASSVGTTRTDTQYF

D gene: .
V gene: TRBV11-3
J gene: TRBJ1-1
clone size: .
CDR3 DNA: TGTGCCAGCAGCTTGCGGGGGTATGGCACTGAAGCTTTCTTT
CDR3 protein: CASSLRGYGTEAFF

D gene: TRBD2
V gene: TRBV5-1
J gene: TRBJ2-7
clone size: few
CDR3 DNA: TGCGCCAGCAGCTTGGGTACTAGCGGATTATACGAGCAGTACTTC
CDR3 protein: CASSLGTSGLYEQYF

D gene: .
V gene: TRBV6-4
J gene: TRBJ1-1
clone size: .
CDR3 DNA: TGTGCCAGCAGTGTGCACCTGGACACTGAAGCTTTCTTT
CDR3 protein: CASSVHLDTEAFF

D gene: .
V gene: TRBV6-1
J gene: TRBJ2-7
clone size: .
CDR3 DNA: TGTGCCAGCAGTGGGGGGAAGCAGTACTTC
CDR3 protein: CASSGGKQYF

D gene: .
V gene: TRBV4-1
J gene: TRBJ2-1
clone size: .
CDR3 DNA: TGCGCCAGCAGCCAAGCGGGAGCTGGCGGCAATGAGCAGTTCTTC
CDR3 protein: CASSQAGAGGNEQFF

D gene: .
V gene: TRBV29-1
J gene: TRBJ1-5
clone size: .
CDR3 DNA: TGCAGCGTTGGCGGGACAAAATATCAGCCCCAGCATTTT
CDR3 protein: CSVGGTKYQPQHF

D gene: .
V gene: TRBV7-9
J gene: TRBJ1-4
clone size: .
CDR3 DNA: TGTGCCAGCAGCTTAGGGCACGGACCGAATGAAAAACTGTTTTTT
CDR3 protein: CASSLGHGPNEKLFF

D gene: .
V gene: TRBV10-3
J gene: TRBJ1-2
clone size: .
CDR3 DNA: TGTGCCATCAGTGAAAGTGACAGTCAATATGGCTACACCTTC
CDR3 protein: CAISESDSQYGYTF

D gene: .
V gene: TRBV28
J gene: TRBJ1-2
clone size: few
CDR3 DNA: TGTGCCAGCAGTAGTCATGGGACGGTCCACTATGGCTACACCTTC
CDR3 protein: CASSSHGTVHYGYTF

D gene: .
V gene: TRBV5-1
J gene: TRBJ2-1
clone size: .
CDR3 DNA: TGCGCCAGCAGCTGGAGCGGAAACTCCTACAATGAGCAGTTCTTC
CDR3 protein: CASSWSGNSYNEQFF

D gene: TRBD2
V gene: TRBV5-1
J gene: TRBJ2-5
clone size: .
CDR3 DNA: TGCGCCAGCAGTTCCGGGACTAGCGGGACGGAGACCCAGTACTTC
CDR3 protein: CASSSGTSGTETQYF

D gene: TRBD1
V gene: TRBV11-2
J gene: TRBJ2-5
clone size: .
CDR3 DNA: TGTGCCAGCAGCGGCACCGGGACAGGCCAAGAGACCCAGTACTTC
CDR3 protein: CASSGTGTGQETQYF

D gene: .
V gene: TRBV2
J gene: TRBJ2-5
clone size: .
CDR3 DNA: TGTGCCAGCAGTGAGCCCGACGCTGCCGAGACCCAGTACTTC
CDR3 protein: CASSEPDAAETQYF

D gene: .
V gene: TRBV7-2
J gene: TRBJ1-1
clone size: .
CDR3 DNA: TGTGCCAGCAGCTTAATCGGATACAGACAGGATCGTGAAGCTTTCTTT
CDR3 protein: CASSLIGYRQDREAFF

D gene: .
V gene: TRBV7-2
J gene: TRBJ2-1
clone size: .
CDR3 DNA: TGTGCCAGCAGCTTAGACTCCCAATCCTACAATGAGCAGTTCTTC
CDR3 protein: CASSLDSQSYNEQFF

D gene: .
V gene: TRBV29-1
J gene: TRBJ1-4
clone size: once
CDR3 DNA: TGCAGCGTGGGAGGGGACCCTAATGAAAAACTGTTTTTT
CDR3 protein: CSVGGDPNEKLFF

D gene: .
V gene: TRBV7-3
J gene: TRBJ1-5
clone size: few
CDR3 DNA: TGTGCCAGCAGCCCCCCAGGTGGGCAAAAAGTGAATCAGCCCCAGCATTTT
CDR3 protein: CASSPPGGQKVNQPQHF

D gene: .
V gene: TRBV5-1
J gene: TRBJ1-1
clone size: .
CDR3 DNA: TGCGCCAGCAGCTTAACAGGGTCGGTTTACGACACTGAAGCTTTCTTT
CDR3 protein: CASSLTGSVYDTEAFF

D gene: .
V gene: TRBV5-4
J gene: TRBJ2-5
clone size: .
CDR3 DNA: TGTGCCAGCAGCTGGGGGACAAACAGGGAGACCCAGTACTTC
CDR3 protein: CASSWGTNRETQYF

D gene: .
V gene: TRBV5-1
J gene: TRBJ2-5
clone size: once
CDR3 DNA: TGCGCCAGCAGCTTGTTATCTGCCAGCAGCCAAGAGACCCAGTACTTC
CDR3 protein: CASSLLSASSQETQYF

D gene: TRBD1
V gene: TRBV7-2
J gene: TRBJ2-5
clone size: .
CDR3 DNA: TGTGCCAGCAGCTCCGGAAGGACAGGCCACCACCTACAAGAGACCCAGTACTTC
CDR3 protein: CASSSGRTGHHLQETQYF

D gene: TRBD1
V gene: TRBV29-1
J gene: TRBJ1-2
clone size: once
CDR3 DNA: TGCAGCGTGGGGGCAGGGGGCTATGGCTACACCTTC
CDR3 protein: CSVGAGGYGYTF

D gene: .
V gene: TRBV6-5
J gene: TRBJ2-7
clone size: .
CDR3 DNA: TGTGCCAGCAGTTACTCGCGCACAGGACCCTACGAGCAGTACTTC
CDR3 protein: CASSYSRTGPYEQYF

D gene: TRBD1
V gene: TRBV5-1
J gene: TRBJ2-5
clone size: .
CDR3 DNA: TGCGCCAGCAGCCCGGGGACAGCTCAAGAGACCCAGTACTTC
CDR3 protein: CASSPGTAQETQYF